These 3 T cell receptor beta chains originate from one sample sequenced in a study of shared clonotypes between healthy human individuals. Repertoires were generated with immunoSEQ multiplex PCR, while TCRdb's copy carries only in-frame clones and drops some. The sample carries around 530,000 clones, roughly four fifths recorded once. The specimen sequenced was PBMCs. These receptors originate from a woman in her 40s in good health. Some clones in this sample may be carry-over from other donors' samples.

This chain uses TRBV11-2 with TRBJ2-3; D gene ambiguous. V gave up 1 base and J gave up 1 base, with 9 bases separating them. The CDR3 spans 15 residues. Germline lookup yields CDR1 SGHAT and CDR2 FQNNGV. CDR3 coding DNA: TGTGCCAGCAGCTTAGTGATGGTGGGCACAGATACGCAGTATTTT. Amino acid sequence: CASSLVMVGTDTQYF.

V and J are TRBV7-9 and TRBJ2-7, with 9 bases lining up with TRBD2. There are 15 residues in the CDR3. Per the germline V gene, CDR1 is SEHNR and CDR2 is FQNEAQ (reference sequence). With V trimmed by 1 base and J by 1 base, 2 bases remained unmatched. CDR3 bases: TGTGCCAGCAGCTTAGTAGCGGGAGAGTCCTACGAGCAGTACTTC. It codes for CASSLVAGESYEQYF.

The chain recombines TRBV10-2 with TRBJ2-7; D remains unclear. V lost 6 bases to trimming and J lost 0 bases, with 3 bases between them. Germline V gives CDR1 WSHSY, CDR2 SAAADI. This CDR3 spans 11 amino acids. The CDR3 DNA follows: TGCGCCAGCAGCCGCTCCTACGAGCAGTACTTC. As protein: CASSRSYEQYF.